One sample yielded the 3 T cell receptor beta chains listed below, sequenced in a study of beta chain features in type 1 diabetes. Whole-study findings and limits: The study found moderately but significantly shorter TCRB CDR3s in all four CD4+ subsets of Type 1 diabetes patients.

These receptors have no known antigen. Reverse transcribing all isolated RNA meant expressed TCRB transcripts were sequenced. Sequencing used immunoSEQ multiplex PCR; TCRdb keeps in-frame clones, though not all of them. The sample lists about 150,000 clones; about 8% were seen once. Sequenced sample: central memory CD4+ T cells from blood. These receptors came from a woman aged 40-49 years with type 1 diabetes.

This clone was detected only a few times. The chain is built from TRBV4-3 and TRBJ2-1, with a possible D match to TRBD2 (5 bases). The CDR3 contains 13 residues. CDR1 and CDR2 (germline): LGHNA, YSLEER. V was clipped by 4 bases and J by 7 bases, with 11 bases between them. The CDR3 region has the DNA TGCGCCAGCAGCCCCAGGAGGTGGAATGAGCAGTTCTTC. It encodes CASSPRRWNEQFF.

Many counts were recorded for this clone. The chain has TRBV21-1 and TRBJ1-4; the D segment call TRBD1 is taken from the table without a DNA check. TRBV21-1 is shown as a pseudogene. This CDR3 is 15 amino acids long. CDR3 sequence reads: CASSKKEGTGGQLFF. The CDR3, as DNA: TGTGCCAGCAGCAAAAAGGAGGGGACAGGAGGACAACTGTTTTTT.

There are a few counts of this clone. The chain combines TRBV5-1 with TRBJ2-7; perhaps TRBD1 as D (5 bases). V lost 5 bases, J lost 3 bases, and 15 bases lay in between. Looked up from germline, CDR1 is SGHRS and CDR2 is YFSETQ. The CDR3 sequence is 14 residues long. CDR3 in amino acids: CASSSQQRGYEQYF. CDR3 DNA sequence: TGCGCCAGCAGTTCACAACAAAGGGGCTACGAGCAGTACTTC.